This paragraph covers one TCR beta chain sequence. The authors ran a second PCR of about 7 to 11 cycles using a sample-barcoded 5' primer and a J-beta primer mix. In TCRdb, the 5' RACE reads were re-called with MiXCR into one record per CDR3 protein. The sample carries roughly 700,000 distinct CDR3 sequences, approximately 50% recorded once. The data are from a study of blood T cells in healthy people across ages. Every donor contributed roughly 10 milliliters of peripheral blood by blood draw. Germline V CDR1 and CDR2: ENHRY, SYGVKD. V was trimmed by 3 bases and J by 0 bases, leaving 5 bases between them. The CDR3 totals 14 residues.

The V and J genes are TRBV10-3 and TRBJ1-4, with unresolved D. Sequencing was done on a sample of blood. This receptor was identified in a woman aged 55 to 70 in good health. The CDR3 region has the DNA TGTGCCATCAGTGAAGTTGCAACTAATGAAAAACTGTTTTTT. As protein: CAISEVATNEKLFF.